The 10 T cell receptor beta chains below come from one sample, sequenced in a study of T cell repertoires in cytomegalovirus infection. TCRdb itself ran the reads through MiXCR, one entry per CDR3 protein. The repertoire holds 250,000 to 300,000 distinct CDR3 sequences, with about 18% as singletons. The sample comprised CD8+ T cells from PBMCs. These receptors were taken from a human donor in good health (CMV status not recorded). Some clones in this sample may be carry-over from other donors' samples.

This clonotype was detected only a few times. The V gene is TRBV6-5, the J gene TRBJ1-2; D is possibly TRBD1 (5 bases). CDR1 and CDR2 from the germline V gene are MNHEY and SVGAGI. The CDR3 totals 14 residues. Between the trimmed V and J ends, which lost 2 bases and 2 bases, there was a span of 9 bases. CDR3 loop: CASSYVQANYGYTF. CDR3 DNA sequence: TGTGCCAGCAGTTACGTACAGGCGAACTATGGCTACACCTTC.

This clonotype has just a few counts. This sequence joins TRBV5-4 and TRBJ2-5, with 10 positions matching TRBD2. The V gene's germline CDR1 is SGHNT and CDR2 YYREEE (reference sequence). CDR3 length equals 19 residues. The V segment lost 3 bases and the J segment 0 bases; nucleotides outside the gene matches: 14. The chain's CDR3 is CASSSMWVAGGTDQETQYF. The CDR3 DNA reads as TGTGCCAGCAGCTCGATGTGGGTAGCGGGGGGAACGGACCAAGAGACCCAGTACTTC.

This clonotype was observed many times. The junction departs from the called germline gene at one end, perhaps through a read error. The J gene is TRBJ2-4, the V gene TRBV6-2 or TRBV6-3; D remains unclear. The germline CDR1 and CDR2 sequences are MNHEY and SVGEGT. This CDR3 spans 11 amino acids. In nucleotides, the CDR3 is TGTGCCAGCAGTTCCGGGCTCTCGTGGGACTTC. Translated, it gives CASSSGLSWDF.

The DNA of the CDR3 is TGTGCCAGCAGACAATCGGTTATGGACACTGAAGCTTTCTTT. Translation: CASRQSVMDTEAFF. The chain combines TRBV5-6 with TRBJ1-1; D ambiguous. CDR3 length: 14 amino acids. Germline lookup yields CDR1 SGHDT and CDR2 YYEEEE. V lost 5 bases and J 3 bases, leaving 14 bases between the germline ends.

V gene TRBV29-1 combines with J gene TRBJ2-2, with no clear D. V gave up 6 bases and J gave up 5 bases, with 10 bases separating them. Germline V gene data show CDR1 as SQVTM and CDR2 as ANQGSEA. The CDR3 is 12 amino acids. The CDR3 sequence: CSVRAETGELFF. The CDR3 bases are TGCAGCGTAAGGGCGGAAACCGGGGAGCTGTTTTTT.

This clonotype was counted ten times or more. V gene TRBV28 combines with J gene TRBJ2-5; TRBD1 agrees at 9 bases. V lost 2 bases and J lost 3; bases outside the gene matches: 4. Looked up from germline, CDR1 is MDHEN and CDR2 is SYDVKM. The CDR3 extends over 15 amino acids. The DNA of the CDR3 is TGTGCCAGCAGTTTAGGGGACAGGGTGAAAGAGACCCAGTACTTC. Translated: CASSLGDRVKETQYF.

The chain couples TRBV7-9 to TRBJ1-5, with TRBD1 identical over 9 bases. Germline loops: CDR1 SEHNR, CDR2 FQNEAQ (reference sequence). There are 16 residues in the CDR3. V shed 4 bases, J shed 5 bases, and the junction held 9 bases outside the gene matches. The CDR3 DNA sequence: TGTGCCAGCAGCTCCTCACCGGGACAGGGATATCAGCCCCAGCATTTT. Its protein is CASSSSPGQGYQPQHF.

This clonotype was counted a few times. V usage is TRBV28 and J usage is TRBJ2-5; weak D call: TRBD1 (6 bases). Trimming took off 5 bases at V and 2 bases at J, with 21 bases between the two ends. Germline values: CDR1 MDHEN, CDR2 SYDVKM. The CDR3 loop spans 17 amino acids. CDR3 sequence (DNA): TGTGCCAGCAGTCCGTCAAACAGGGTATTGGGTCAAGAGACCCAGTACTTC. This encodes CASSPSNRVLGQETQYF.

This clonotype was observed a handful of times. The chain employs TRBV7-6 and TRBJ2-2; D call uncertain. The V gene's germline CDR1 is SGHVS and CDR2 FNYEAQ. The CDR3 contains 14 residues. V was cut by 1 base and J by 2 bases, with 5 bases left in between. Written as DNA, the CDR3 is TGTGCCAGCAGCTTAGGACACAACACCGGGGAGCTGTTTTTT. Translating it yields CASSLGHNTGELFF.

The rearrangement links TRBV4-1 to TRBJ2-5, with TRBD2 identical over 7 bases. Trimming took 3 bases from V and 1 from J; bases not matched to a gene: 8. Germline loops: CDR1 MGHRA, CDR2 YSYEKL. The CDR3 loop spans 16 amino acids. Written as DNA, the CDR3 is TGCGCCAGCAGCCACCTAGACTGGGGGGGCCAAGAGACCCAGTACTTC. Its protein product is CASSHLDWGGQETQYF.